These T cell receptor beta chains were read from a single sample in a study of T cells in Graves' hyperthyroidism and ophthalmopathy. TCRdb reprocessed the multiplex PCR reads with MiXCR, giving one entry per CDR3 protein. The table records about 200,000 distinct CDR3 sequences, about a sixth of them present only once. Sequenced sample: blood. These receptors came from a woman aged 45-59 years with Graves' hyperthyroidism. The CDR3 runs from the conserved cysteine through the conserved F or W. Fields, in order: V gene, clone size, J gene, D gene, CDR3 DNA, CDR3 protein. A D gene is named only where the DNA matches it firmly. Only some rows state a clone size, as once, few, many or a class for expanded clones.

V: TRBV7-9
size: many
J: TRBJ1-2
D: TRBD1
DNA: TGTGCCAGCAGCTTACTTGGACAGGGATTATCGGGCTACACCTTC
CDR3: CASSLLGQGLSGYTF

V: TRBV15
size: NA
J: TRBJ2-2
D: TRBD2
DNA: TGTGCCACCAGCAGAGGGACTAGCGGGAGAGGGCCCGGGGAGCTGTTTTTT
CDR3: CATSRGTSGRGPGELFF

V: TRBV7-9
size: many
J: TRBJ1-5
D: NA
DNA: TGTGCCAGCAGCTCCGGACAGCCCAATCAGCCCCAGCATTTT
CDR3: CASSSGQPNQPQHF

V: TRBV5-1
size: NA
J: TRBJ1-3
D: NA
DNA: TGCGCCAGCAGCTTGGCCGGGACCTCTCTACGGAAAGGAAACACCATATATTTT
CDR3: CASSLAGTSLRKGNTIYF

V: TRBV12-3/TRBV12-4
size: few
J: TRBJ2-5
D: NA
DNA: TGTGCCAGCAGTTTGAGGGGACCCGCTGGTGGACCCGCCTACTTC
CDR3: CASSLRGPAGGPAYF

V: TRBV7-2
size: few
J: TRBJ1-4
D: NA
DNA: TGTGCCAGCAGCTTCGGACAGATTACAACTAATGAAAAACTGTTTTTT
CDR3: CASSFGQITTNEKLFF

V: TRBV7-9
size: NA
J: TRBJ2-7
D: NA
DNA: TGTGCCAGCAGCTTAGCGCGCAGGGACGAGCAGTACTTC
CDR3: CASSLARRDEQYF

V: TRBV5-1
size: many
J: TRBJ2-3
D: NA
DNA: TGCGCCAGCAGCTTTTTAGACGACACAGATACGCAGTATTTT
CDR3: CASSFLDDTDTQYF

V: TRBV29-1
size: many
J: TRBJ1-1
D: TRBD1
DNA: TGCAGCGGTGGACAGGGCTCCACTGAAGCTTTCTTT
CDR3: CSGGQGSTEAFF

V: TRBV24-1
size: many
J: TRBJ1-5
D: TRBD1
DNA: TGTGCCACCAGTGCTGTAGGACAGGACAATCAGCCCCAGCATTTT
CDR3: CATSAVGQDNQPQHF

V: TRBV2
size: few
J: TRBJ2-6
D: NA
DNA: TGTGCCAGCATCCGAACTAGCCTAAGCTCTGGGGCCAACGTCCTGACTTTC
CDR3: CASIRTSLSSGANVLTF

V: TRBV11-2
size: many
J: TRBJ2-1
D: NA
DNA: TGTGCCAGCAGCTTACTAGGGACCTACAATGAGCAGTTCTTC
CDR3: CASSLLGTYNEQFF

V: TRBV30
size: many
J: TRBJ2-2
D: NA
DNA: TGTGCCTGGAGTGTAGCCGGGGAGCTGTTTTTT
CDR3: CAWSVAGELFF

V: TRBV20-1
size: NA
J: TRBJ2-6
D: TRBD1
DNA: TGCAGTGCTATAAAGGGGGCGCGCGGGGCCAACGTCCTGACTTTC
CDR3: CSAIKGARGANVLTF

V: TRBV27
size: many
J: TRBJ1-2
D: NA
DNA: TGTGCCAGCAGTTTTGGTTATGACTATGGCTACACCTTC
CDR3: CASSFGYDYGYTF

V: TRBV6-5
size: NA
J: TRBJ2-7
D: NA
DNA: TGTGCCAGCAGTTACTCGAAAGCAGGCGAGCAGTACTTC
CDR3: CASSYSKAGEQYF

V: TRBV10-3
size: many
J: TRBJ2-7
D: TRBD2
DNA: TGTGCCATCAGGGGTAGCGGGAGTTCCTACGAGCAGTACTTC
CDR3: CAIRGSGSSYEQYF

V: TRBV3-1
size: NA
J: TRBJ2-1
D: NA
DNA: TGTGCCAGCAGCCCACGAGGCTTTAGCGGCTCTCAGGGGAATGAGCAGTTCTTC
CDR3: CASSPRGFSGSQGNEQFF

V: TRBV20-1
size: many
J: TRBJ2-1
D: TRBD2
DNA: TGCAGTGCTTTCGGACTAGCGGGAGATGGGTATGAGCAGTTCTTC
CDR3: CSAFGLAGDGYEQFF

V: TRBV11-2
size: many
J: TRBJ2-4
D: NA
DNA: TGTGCCAGCAGCCCCATTGTTAGAAACATTCAGTACTTC
CDR3: CASSPIVRNIQYF

V: TRBV3-1
size: many
J: TRBJ2-5
D: TRBD1
DNA: TGTGCCAGCAGCCCCGCTGAGAACAGGGGGGAGACCCAGTACTTC
CDR3: CASSPAENRGETQYF

V: TRBV6-1
size: many
J: TRBJ2-5
D: NA
DNA: TGTGCCAGCAGACGGGGTAGCGTAACGAGGGGGGAGACCCAGTACTTC
CDR3: CASRRGSVTRGETQYF

V: TRBV14
size: many
J: TRBJ2-1
D: NA
DNA: TGTGCCAGCAGCCAAACGAATGAGCAGTTCTTC
CDR3: CASSQTNEQFF

V: TRBV6-1
size: NA
J: TRBJ1-5
D: NA
DNA: TGTGCCACTAAGGGAATTGGGGCCGGCAATCAGCCCCAGCATTTT
CDR3: CATKGIGAGNQPQHF

V: TRBV18
size: NA
J: TRBJ2-2
D: NA
DNA: TGTGCCAGCTCACCACCGAACAGCCAGGGTACCGGGGAGCTGTTTTTT
CDR3: CASSPPNSQGTGELFF

V: TRBV4-1
size: NA
J: TRBJ1-3
D: NA
DNA: TGCGCCAGCAGCCAAGCTTTGGGTGGGTTCTCTGGAAACACCATATATTTT
CDR3: CASSQALGGFSGNTIYF

V: TRBV7-3
size: many
J: TRBJ2-1
D: TRBD2
DNA: TGTGCCAGCAGCTTATCGGTACTAGCGGCGTACAATGAGCAGTTCTTC
CDR3: CASSLSVLAAYNEQFF

V: TRBV7-3
size: many
J: TRBJ2-3
D: NA
DNA: TGTGCCAGCAGCTTATCCTCGACTAGCACAGATACGCAGTATTTT
CDR3: CASSLSSTSTDTQYF

V: TRBV6-1
size: NA
J: TRBJ2-7
D: NA
DNA: TGTGCCAGCAGTGAAGGGCAGGGATTATACGAGCAGTACTTC
CDR3: CASSEGQGLYEQYF

V: TRBV5-1
size: NA
J: TRBJ2-7
D: TRBD1
DNA: TGCGCCAGCAGCATGGTGGGACAGGGGTCGGACGAGCAGTACTTC
CDR3: CASSMVGQGSDEQYF

V: TRBV11-1
size: many
J: TRBJ2-1
D: NA
DNA: TGTGCCAGCAGCTTATCAGTCCGGGCGGGTGAGCAGTTCTTC
CDR3: CASSLSVRAGEQFF